These 16 T cell receptor beta chains were sequenced from one sample in a study of Graves' ophthalmopathy and Graves' hyperthyroidism. The TCR beta CDR3 regions underwent amplification from RNA transcripts. RT-PCR with HTBI primers came first, then second-round multiplex PCR. In TCRdb, the multiplex PCR reads were re-called with MiXCR into one record per CDR3 protein. This sample has about 210,000 distinct CDR3 sequences, with around 28% found just once. Material for sequencing was peripheral blood. The receptor set was obtained from a man aged 45-65 years with Graves' ophthalmopathy.

Regarding this clonotype: The junction does not match germline at one end; this may be a read error. This sequence joins TRBV12-3 or TRBV12-4 and TRBJ2-5; D gene ambiguous. The CDR3 runs to 13 residues. CDR3 in DNA: TGCGCCAGCAGCTTGGAATATCGTGAGACCCAGTACTTC. As protein: CASSLEYRETQYF.

This clonotype was counted many times. The gene calls are TRBV7-8 and TRBJ1-5; unclear D gene. CDR3 length: 14 amino acids. Germline V gene lookup returns CDR1 SGHVS and CDR2 FQNEAQ. Between the trimmed V and J ends, which lost 5 bases and 7 bases, there was a span of 15 bases. CDR3 nucleotides: TGTGCCAGCAGCCTAGGGCGAATGGGCCAGCCCCAGCATTTT. As protein: CASSLGRMGQPQHF.

Ten or more counts support this clonotype. This chain joins TRBV24-1 and TRBJ1-5; no clear D. CDR3 size: 13 residues. Trimming pared 8 bases from V and 1 base from J, leaving 8 bases between. Germline CDR1 KGHDR, CDR2 SFDVKD. CDR3 protein: CATKAASNQPQHF. The CDR3 region has the DNA TGTGCCACCAAGGCAGCGAGCAATCAGCCCCAGCATTTT.

CDR3 residues: CASSKGQSGETQYF. The CDR3 region has the DNA TGTGCCAGCAGCAAAGGACAGTCCGGGGAGACCCAGTACTTC. The chain carries TRBV6-1 and TRBJ2-5, with D perhaps TRBD1 (6 bases). The CDR3 runs to 14 residues. CDR1 is MNHNS, CDR2 SASEGT, per germline. V lost 6 bases and J lost 5, with 16 bases in between.

The rearrangement joins TRBV6-2 or TRBV6-3 to TRBJ1-1, with 7 bases identical to TRBD1. CDR1 MNHEY and CDR2 SVGEGT come from the germline V gene. V dropped 5 bases and J dropped 0; count of bases not matched to a gene: 12. The CDR3 runs to 17 residues. CDR3 nucleotide sequence: TGTGCCAGCAGTATACTCGCGGGACAGCTGATGAACACTGAAGCTTTCTTT. Encoded protein: CASSILAGQLMNTEAFF.

This clonotype was found many times. The chain uses TRBV25-1 and TRBJ2-5, with 8 bases aligning to TRBD2. Germline loops: CDR1 MGHDK, CDR2 SYGVNS. CDR3 length: 13 amino acids. V lost 6 bases, J lost 4 bases, and 4 bases stayed unmatched. The chain's CDR3 is CASRRLAGETQYF. The CDR3 DNA is TGTGCCAGCAGACGCCTAGCGGGAGAGACCCAGTACTTC.

This clonotype was seen at least ten times. The chain links TRBV5-1 to TRBJ1-6, with TRBD1 matching 9 bases. V was pared by 5 bases and J by 11 bases, with 11 bases of the junction left unmatched. The CDR3 covers 15 residues. The germline CDR1 and CDR2 sequences are SGHRS and YFSETQ. For the CDR3, the DNA is TGCGCCAGCAGTGCATCCGGGACAGGGCGTACACCCCTCCACTTT. Translation gives CASSASGTGRTPLHF.

The V and J genes are TRBV10-3 and TRBJ2-3; TRBD2 agrees at 8 bases. Germline values: CDR1 ENHRY, CDR2 SYGVKD. The CDR3 length is 15 residues. With V trimmed by 6 bases and J by 3 bases, 8 bases remained unmatched. The CDR3: CAISGGVLRTDTQYF. The CDR3 nucleotides are TGTGCCATCAGCGGGGGGGTCCTCCGAACAGATACGCAGTATTTT.

In its sample, this clonotype was seen many times. The chain recombines TRBV29-1 with TRBJ2-7; no clear D gene. V was cut by 2 bases and J by 5 bases, with 10 bases left in between. The CDR3 runs to 12 residues. Germline CDR1 reads SQVTM; CDR2 reads ANQGSEA. The CDR3 region has the DNA TGCAGCGTTGAATCCGATTCCCACGAGCAGTACTTC. This codes for CSVESDSHEQYF.

The table lists this clonotype with many counts. The chain joins TRBV6-2 or TRBV6-3 to TRBJ2-5; TRBD1 agrees at 8 bases. This CDR3 contains 11 residues. Trimming cost V 9 bases and J 4 bases; bases outside gene matches: 1. Germline CDR1 is MNHEY and CDR2 is SVGEGT. The CDR3 DNA reads TGTGCCAGTGGACAGGGAGAGACCCAGTACTTC. The encoded protein is CASGQGETQYF.

In its sample, this clonotype was seen many times. The rearrangement joins TRBV7-2 to TRBJ2-7; D may be TRBD2 (6 bases). Germline values: CDR1 SGHTA, CDR2 FQGNSA. Trimming pared 4 bases from V and 1 base from J, leaving 11 bases between. The CDR3 is 14 residues long. CDR3 in amino acids: CASSSLGGSYEQYF. Written as DNA, the CDR3 is TGTGCCAGCAGCTCCCTCGGGGGATCCTACGAGCAGTACTTC. Using reference TRBV7-2 and TRBJ2-7 for the parts outside the CDR3, the full variable domain is GAGVSQSPSNKVTEKGKDVELRCDPISGHTALYWYRQSLGQGLEFLIYFQGNSAPDKSGLPSDRFSAERTGGSVSTLTIQRTQQEDSAVYLCASSSLGGSYEQYFGPGTRLTVT.

This clonotype was found many times. The chain employs TRBV11-3 and TRBJ2-7; 7 nucleotides line up with TRBD1. The CDR3 consists of 14 residues. V trimming: 3 bases; J trimming: 3 bases; junction bases outside the gene matches: 5. Germline lookup yields CDR1 SGHNT and CDR2 YENEEA. The CDR3 DNA reads TGTGCCAGCAGCTTTGAACAGGGGAGCTACGAGCAGTACTTC. This codes for CASSFEQGSYEQYF.

This clonotype was seen at least ten times. The chain couples TRBV19 to TRBJ2-7; tentative D call: TRBD1 (6 bases). Trimming stripped 5 bases from V and 3 bases from J, with 14 bases between. Germline V gene sequence: CDR1 LNHDA, CDR2 SQIVND (reference sequence). The CDR3 covers 14 residues. CDR3 in amino acids: CASSYRDTHYEQYF. CDR3 nucleotide sequence: TGTGCCAGTAGTTACCGGGACACCCACTACGAGCAGTACTTC.

The V and J genes are TRBV7-2 and TRBJ1-1, with D hard to call. The CDR3 is 13 amino acids. Germline lookup yields CDR1 SGHTA and CDR2 FQGNSA. With 4 bases removed from V and 4 bases from J, the gap between germline ends came to 10 bases. This CDR3 is CASSWTLGTEAFF. As DNA, the CDR3 is TGTGCCAGCAGCTGGACCTTGGGCACTGAAGCTTTCTTT.

This clonotype came up many times. V is TRBV14 and J is TRBJ2-5, with TRBD1 matching 11 bases. Germline V gene sequence: CDR1 SGHDN, CDR2 FVKESK. The V and J ends lost 1 base and 5 bases, in that order; junction bases with no gene match: 9. There are 17 residues in the CDR3. CDR3: CASSQGDGQGALETQYF. CDR3 in DNA: TGTGCCAGCAGCCAAGGGGACGGACAGGGGGCTTTGGAGACCCAGTACTTC.

This clonotype was seen a single time. The chain carries TRBV25-1 and TRBJ2-5, with D possibly being TRBD2 (6 bases). The germline V gene encodes CDR1 MGHDK and CDR2 SYGVNS. CDR3 length: 13 amino acids. V was shortened by 4 bases and J by 5 bases, with 11 bases between the two germline ends. The CDR3 region is CASSVGGWETQYF. CDR3 coding DNA: TGTGCCAGCAGTGTCGGGGGTTGGGAGACCCAGTACTTC.